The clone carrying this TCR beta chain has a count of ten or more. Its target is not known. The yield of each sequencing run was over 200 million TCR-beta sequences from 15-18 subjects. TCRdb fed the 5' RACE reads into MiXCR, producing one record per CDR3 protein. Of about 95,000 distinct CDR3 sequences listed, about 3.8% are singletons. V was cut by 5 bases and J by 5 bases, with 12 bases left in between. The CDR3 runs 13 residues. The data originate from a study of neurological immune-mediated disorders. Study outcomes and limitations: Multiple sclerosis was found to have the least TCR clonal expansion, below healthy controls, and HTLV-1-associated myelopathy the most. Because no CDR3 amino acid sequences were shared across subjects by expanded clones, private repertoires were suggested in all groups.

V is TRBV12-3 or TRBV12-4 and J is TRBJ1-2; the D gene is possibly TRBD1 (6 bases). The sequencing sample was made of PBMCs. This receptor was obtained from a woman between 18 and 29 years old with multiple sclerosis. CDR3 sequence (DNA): TGTGCCAGCAGTCCAACAGGGTCGTATGGCTACACCTTC. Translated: CASSPTGSYGYTF.